This entry features one T cell receptor beta chain sequence. The sample comes from a study of blood T cell repertoires in COVID-19. This CDR3 contains 15 residues. From germline, CDR1 is MDHEN and CDR2 SYDVKM. V lost 8 bases and J lost 6, with 23 bases in between. Original processing methods: The authors estimated nucleated cell counts from reference gene primer amplification. Only in-frame clones appear in the TCRdb table, and some are missing; sequencing was by immunoSEQ multiplex PCR. D and trimming were read from the DNA, whereas the V and J calls and clone size are those reported in that table. The sample gives about 59,000 clones, around 79% of which show up once; approximately 3.5% is in the top ten.

This TCR came from a man between 60 and 70 years old with acute or convalescent COVID-19. This chain connects TRBV28 to TRBJ2-7; D perhaps matches TRBD2 (5 bases). Sequenced: peripheral blood. CDR3 in amino acids: CASAFPQRRRVEQYF. DNA for the CDR3: TGTGCCAGCGCCTTCCCTCAGCGGAGGCGGGTCGAGCAGTACTTC.